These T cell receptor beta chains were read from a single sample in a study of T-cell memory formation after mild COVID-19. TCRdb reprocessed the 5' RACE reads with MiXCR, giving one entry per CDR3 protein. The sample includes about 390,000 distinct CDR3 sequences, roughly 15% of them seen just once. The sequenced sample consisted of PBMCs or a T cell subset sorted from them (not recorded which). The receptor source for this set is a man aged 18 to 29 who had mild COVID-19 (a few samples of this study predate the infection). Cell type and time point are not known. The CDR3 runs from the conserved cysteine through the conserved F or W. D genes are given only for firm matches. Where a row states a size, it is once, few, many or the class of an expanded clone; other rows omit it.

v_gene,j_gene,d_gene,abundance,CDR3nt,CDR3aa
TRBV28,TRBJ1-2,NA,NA,TGTGCCAGCAGGGCCCCAAGTAACCATGGCTACACCTTC,CASRAPSNHGYTF
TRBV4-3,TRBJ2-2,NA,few,TGCGCCAGCAGCCAAGAGTCGGGGCGAAAGGCCGGGGAGCTGTTTTTT,CASSQESGRKAGELFF
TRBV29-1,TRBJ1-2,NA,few,TGCAGCGTTGAAGTGGTTACCCCTAACTATGGCTACACCTTC,CSVEVVTPNYGYTF
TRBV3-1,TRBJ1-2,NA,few,TGTGCCAGCAGCCACACTCTCGGCGGCTACACCTTC,CASSHTLGGYTF
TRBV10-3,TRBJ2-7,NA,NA,TGTGCCATCAGTGAGTCCTCGGCCTACGAGCAGTACTTC,CAISESSAYEQYF
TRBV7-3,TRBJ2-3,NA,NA,TGTGCCAGCAGCTTAAGGGGTGGGGGTGACACAGATACGCAGTATTTT,CASSLRGGGDTDTQYF
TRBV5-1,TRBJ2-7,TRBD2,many,TGCGCCAGCAGCTCCATTAAAAGCGGGGACTACGAGCAGTACTTC,CASSSIKSGDYEQYF
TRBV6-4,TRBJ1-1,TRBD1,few,TGTGCCACCATAAAGACAGGGGAAAGGCCGGGGAACACTGAAGCTTTCTTT,CATIKTGERPGNTEAFF
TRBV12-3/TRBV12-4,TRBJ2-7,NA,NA,TGTGCCAGCAGTTTGGTCTTTGGGGGCGAGCAGTACTTC,CASSLVFGGEQYF
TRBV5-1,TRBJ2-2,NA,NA,TGCGCCAGCAGCAGACTGACCGGGGGCACCGGGGAGCTGTTTTTT,CASSRLTGGTGELFF
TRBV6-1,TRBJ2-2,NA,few,TGTGCCAGCATGGAGCCGGGGATCACCGGGGAGCTGTTTTTT,CASMEPGITGELFF
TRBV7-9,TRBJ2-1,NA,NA,TGTGCCAGCAGCTTAGTCCTCCTCTCCTACAATGAGCAGTTCTTC,CASSLVLLSYNEQFF
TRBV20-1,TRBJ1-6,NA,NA,TGCAGTGCTAGAGGATGGACAAATAATTCACCCCTCCACTTT,CSARGWTNNSPLHF
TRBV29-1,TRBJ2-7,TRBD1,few,TGCAGCGTACTGGCGGGACAGGTTTCCTACGAGCAGTACTTC,CSVLAGQVSYEQYF
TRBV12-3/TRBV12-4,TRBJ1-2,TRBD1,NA,TGTGCCAGCAGATCAGGGGGCGCGTTTGGCTACACCTTC,CASRSGGAFGYTF
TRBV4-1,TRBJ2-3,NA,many,TGCGCCAGCAGCCAAGGGTGGGAGACTAGCACAGATACGCAGTATTTT,CASSQGWETSTDTQYF
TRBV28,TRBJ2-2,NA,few,TGTGCCAGCAGCCCTCGGGCTCTCACCGGGGAGCTGTTTTTT,CASSPRALTGELFF
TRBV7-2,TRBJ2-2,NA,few,TGTGCCAGCAGCTTATTCAGGGGGCTGTTTTTT,CASSLFRGLFF
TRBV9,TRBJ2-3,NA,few,TGTGCCAGCAGCGTAGCCCCGGGAGATACGCAGTATTTT,CASSVAPGDTQYF
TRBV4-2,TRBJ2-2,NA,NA,TGTGCCAGCAGCCAAGATTTAGAGACCGGGGAGCTGTTTTTT,CASSQDLETGELFF
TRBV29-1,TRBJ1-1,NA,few,TGCAGCGCCGGTTTTTTAAACACTGAAGCTTTCTTT,CSAGFLNTEAFF
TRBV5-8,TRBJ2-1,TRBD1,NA,TGTGCCAGCAGCAAGACAGGGTACTCCTACAATGAGCAGTTCTTC,CASSKTGYSYNEQFF
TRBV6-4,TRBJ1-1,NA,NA,TGTGCCAGCAGTGCCCTCGGGGGGCGGAGTGAAGCTTTCTTT,CASSALGGRSEAFF
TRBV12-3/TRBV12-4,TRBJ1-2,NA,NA,TGTGCCAGCAGACCCTACAGGGATGACTATGGCTACACCTTC,CASRPYRDDYGYTF
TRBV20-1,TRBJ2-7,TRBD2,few,TGCAGTGCTAGACCAGCGGGGGATCGGGGCGAGCAGTACTTC,CSARPAGDRGEQYF
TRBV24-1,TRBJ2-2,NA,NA,TGTGCCACCAGTGATTTTGCCAGGGACACCGGGGAGCTGTTTTTT,CATSDFARDTGELFF
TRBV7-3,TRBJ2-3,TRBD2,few,TGTGCCAGCAGCCCTCCTGCGACTAGCGGGGTCGGAGATACGCAGTATTTT,CASSPPATSGVGDTQYF
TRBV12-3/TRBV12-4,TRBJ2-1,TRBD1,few,TGTGCCAGCAGTGCCGGACAGGTGAGATACAATGAGCAGTTCTTC,CASSAGQVRYNEQFF
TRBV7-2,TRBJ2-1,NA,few,TGTGCCAGCAGCCGCCCTCCCGCGGGGGAGCAGTTCTTC,CASSRPPAGEQFF
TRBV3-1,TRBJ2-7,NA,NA,TGTGCCAGCAGCCAAGAAGCTAGGGAGCAGTACTTC,CASSQEAREQYF
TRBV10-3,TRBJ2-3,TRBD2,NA,TGTGCCATCGGTAGCGGGGACAGCACAGATACGCAGTATTTT,CAIGSGDSTDTQYF
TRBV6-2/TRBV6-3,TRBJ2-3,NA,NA,TGTGCCAGCCGACCGACTTTTTATACGCAGTATTTT,CASRPTFYTQYF
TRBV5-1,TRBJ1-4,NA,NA,TGCGCCAGCAGCTTGCAGGGCAGTACCCTCGCTAATGAAAAACTGTTTTTT,CASSLQGSTLANEKLFF
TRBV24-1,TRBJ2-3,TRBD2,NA,TGTGCCACCAGTGACGGGGGGGCATCAGATACGCAGTATTTT,CATSDGGASDTQYF